The T cell receptor (beta chain) under discussion was sequenced for a study of T cell clonotyping in hematopoietic cell transplantation. Study at large: Recipients' pretransplant samples followed cytoreduction. Overall study findings and caveats: Few recipient clonotypes overlapped donors; over 97% were de novo at given depth. Recipient TCR diversity dropped after transplant; expanded clonotypes rose from day 30 to 180.

Described time point: recipient sample about 28 days before transplant, after cytoreduction. The ends lost 7 bases at V and 5 bases at J; junction bases unmatched: 7. The germline gives CDR1 SGHTA, CDR2 FQGNSA. This CDR3 contains 14 residues. Only a few counts were recorded for this clone. Antigen specificity is unknown. TCRdb keeps only in-frame clones here, not all; method: immunoSEQ multiplex PCR. The repertoire includes about 49,000 clones, 85% to 90% of them detected once, and about 5.6% sits in the top ten. The clonotype originates from a man aged 55 to 70 with biphenotypic leukemia. Some clones in this sample may be carry-over from other donors' samples. The chain links TRBV7-2 to TRBJ1-2, with 10 bases lining up with TRBD1. Sequencing was performed on peripheral blood mononuclear cells, taken before stem cell transplant. CDR3 bases: TGTGCCAGCACTTTGACAGGGGGCCTATATGGCTACACCTTC. Translation: CASTLTGGLYGYTF.